This T cell receptor (beta chain) was captured by sequencing in a study of identical twins. TCRdb passed the 5' RACE reads through MiXCR, listing each CDR3 protein once. Of around 250,000 distinct CDR3 sequences in the sample, roughly 12% were seen once. Healthy Caucasian individuals made up all the donors. The trim removed 5 bases at V and 5 bases at J, leaving 15 bases unmatched. The CDR3 contains 16 residues. Germline assignment: CDR1 SGHDT and CDR2 YYEEEE. This same sample was also taken into another study, of yellow fever vaccine responses in identical twins.

This chain connects TRBV5-6 to TRBJ2-7; 8 bases align to TRBD2. The sequence was obtained from a woman younger than 30 in good health. Sequenced input: memory (CD45RO+) T cells sorted from blood. CDR3 sequence reads: CASSFGYGGVFNEQYF. CDR3 nucleotides: TGTGCCAGCAGTTTCGGGTACGGGGGGGTCTTCAACGAGCAGTACTTC.